In this sample, the clone carrying this T cell receptor beta chain turned up many times. This record belongs to a study of Graves' ophthalmopathy and Graves' hyperthyroidism. V lost 5 bases to trimming and J lost 5 bases, with 13 bases between them. CDR3 size: 15 residues. The germline V gene encodes CDR1 MNHNS and CDR2 SASEGT. The TCR beta CDR3 regions underwent amplification from RNA transcripts. The library came from an HTBI-primed first-round RT-PCR and a second-round multiplex PCR. MiXCR, applied by TCRdb to the multiplex PCR reads, yields one record per CDR3 protein. The sample lists around 340,000 distinct CDR3 sequences; roughly 15% were seen once.

Sequencing was done on a sample of peripheral blood. This sequence was found in an adult man with Graves' ophthalmopathy. The rearrangement uses TRBV6-1 and TRBJ1-6; maybe TRBD1 (5 bases). CDR3 bases: TGTGCCAGCAGTCGCCAGGGATGGGATAATTCACCCCTCCACTTT. It codes for CASSRQGWDNSPLHF.